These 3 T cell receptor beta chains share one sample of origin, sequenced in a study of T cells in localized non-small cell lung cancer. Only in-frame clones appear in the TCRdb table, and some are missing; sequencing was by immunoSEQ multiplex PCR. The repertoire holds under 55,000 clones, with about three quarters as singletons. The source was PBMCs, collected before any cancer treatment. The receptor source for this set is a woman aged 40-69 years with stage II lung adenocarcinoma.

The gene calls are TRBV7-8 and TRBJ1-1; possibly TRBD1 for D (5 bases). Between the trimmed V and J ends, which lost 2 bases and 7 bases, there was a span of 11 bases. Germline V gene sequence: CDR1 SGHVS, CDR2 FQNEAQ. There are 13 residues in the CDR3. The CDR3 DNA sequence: TGTGCCAGCAGCTTAAATTGGGACGGTGAAGCTTTCTTT. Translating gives CASSLNWDGEAFF.

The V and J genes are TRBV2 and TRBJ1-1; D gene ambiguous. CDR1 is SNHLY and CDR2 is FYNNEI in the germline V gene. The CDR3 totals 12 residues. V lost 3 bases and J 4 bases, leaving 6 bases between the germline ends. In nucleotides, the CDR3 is TGTGCCAGCAGTGAGGTGGTCACTGAAGCTTTCTTT. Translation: CASSEVVTEAFF.

The DNA of the CDR3 is TGTGCCAGCAGTTCCCAGGGGACAGGGGGCTACGAGCAGTACTTC. This encodes CASSSQGTGGYEQYF. The chain links TRBV28 to TRBJ2-7; TRBD1 aligns across 11 bases. V was pared by 4 bases and J by 3 bases, with 5 bases of the junction left unmatched. Per the germline V gene, CDR1 is MDHEN and CDR2 is SYDVKM. The CDR3 contains 15 residues.